A single sample is the source of the 21 T cell receptor beta chains below, sequenced in a study of blood T cell repertoires in COVID-19. Profiling relied on immunoSEQ multiplex PCR, and the TCRdb table lists in-frame clones only, not all of them. The sample lists around 130,000 clones, about 89% occurring once. Sequencing used peripheral blood. The receptors come from a man aged 50 to 59 with active or convalescent COVID-19.

This clone was observed once. The V gene is TRBV19, the J gene TRBJ1-5; a possible D gene is TRBD1 (6 bases). With 1 base removed from V and 6 bases from J, the gap between germline ends came to 13 bases. The CDR3 is 15 residues long. Germline lookup yields CDR1 LNHDA and CDR2 SQIVND (reference sequence). The CDR3 bases are TGTGCCAGTAGTATAGGTACAGGGAAACTTCAGCCCCAGCATTTT. It encodes CASSIGTGKLQPQHF.

This chain links TRBV28 with TRBJ1-3, with 9 bases lining up with TRBD1. The junction had 10 bases not matched to a gene; V was cut back by 4 bases and J by 0 bases. CDR1 MDHEN and CDR2 SYDVKM come from the germline V gene. This CDR3 spans 18 amino acids. The CDR3 nucleotides are TGTGCCAGCAGTTCGTCCCGGGACAGGGACAGCTCTGGAAACACCATATATTTT. Protein product: CASSSSRDRDSSGNTIYF.

The chain is built from TRBV6-1 and TRBJ1-4, with unresolved D. The CDR3 has 20 amino acids. Trimming left V 1 base short and J 6 bases short, with 27 bases between. CDR1 is MNHNS, CDR2 SASEGT, per germline. CDR3 loop: CASSEDRSGEEGGYHEKLFF. DNA of the CDR3: TGTGCCAGCAGTGAAGATAGATCGGGAGAGGAAGGCGGATATCATGAAAAACTGTTTTTT.

This clone has just a few counts. This rearrangement joins TRBV3-1 (or the pseudogene TRBV3-2) to TRBJ1-1, with a weak D call TRBD1 (5 bases). Germline assignment: CDR1 LGHDT and CDR2 YNNKEL (reference sequence). Between the trimmed V and J ends, which lost 1 base and 4 bases, there was a span of 13 bases. This CDR3 comprises 15 residues. The CDR3 DNA sequence: TGTGCCAGCAGCCAAGGACAGTACGTGGCCACTGAAGCTTTCTTT. This gives the protein CASSQGQYVATEAFF.

The chain employs TRBV6-5 and TRBJ1-3, with D tentatively TRBD1 (6 bases). There are 14 residues in the CDR3. The V end was cut by 5 bases, the J end by 4 bases, with 12 bases between. CDR1 and CDR2 (germline): MNHEY, SVGAGI. CDR3 nucleotides: TGTGCCAGCAGTAACGCCGGGACAGGAAACACCATATATTTT. Amino acids: CASSNAGTGNTIYF.

The chain's CDR3 is CASSFWGQDAGEYGYTF. DNA for the CDR3: TGTGCCAGCAGCTTCTGGGGACAGGACGCGGGGGAATATGGCTACACCTTC. The chain joins TRBV11-2 to TRBJ1-2; TRBD1 matches 8 bases. CDR3 length: 17 amino acids. CDR1 is SGHAT and CDR2 is FQNNGV in the germline V gene. J was trimmed by 5 bases and V by 3 bases; bases with no gene match: 14.

The chain employs TRBV24-1 and TRBJ2-1; TRBD2 is a possible D gene (5 bases). Germline CDR1 reads KGHDR; CDR2 reads SFDVKD. CDR3 length: 17 residues. Between the trimmed V and J ends, which lost 9 bases and 0 bases, there was a span of 20 bases. The CDR3 nucleotides read TGTGCCACCGCGCATCCGGGAATAGAGAGCTCCTACAATGAGCAGTTCTTC. Encoded protein: CATAHPGIESSYNEQFF.

This chain links TRBV2 with TRBJ2-3; TRBD1 matches at 8 bases. The V gene's germline CDR1 is SNHLY and CDR2 FYNNEI. Trimming removed 6 bases from V and 5 bases from J; junction bases left unmatched: 4. The length of the CDR3 is 13 residues. The CDR3 DNA sequence: TGTGCCAGCAGGCCAACAGGGGGAGATACGCAGTATTTT. Amino acids: CASRPTGGDTQYF.

The chain employs TRBV11-2 and TRBJ2-7, with D possibly TRBD2 on 6 matching bases. CDR3 length: 15 residues. Between the trimmed V and J ends, which lost 2 bases and 4 bases, there was a span of 15 bases. Germline CDR1 SGHAT, CDR2 FQNNGV. DNA of the CDR3: TGTGCCAGCAGCTTACAGCGGGCCGGCCCATACGAGCAGTACTTC. Amino acid sequence: CASSLQRAGPYEQYF.

This sequence joins TRBV7-2 and TRBJ2-7; tentative D call: TRBD1 (5 bases). V lost 2 bases and J 10 bases, leaving 15 bases between the germline ends. CDR1 and CDR2 (germline): SGHTA, FQGNSA. The length of the CDR3 is 13 residues. CDR3 sequence (DNA): TGTGCCAGCAGCTTAACGGACACCGCCGAACAGTACTTC. It encodes CASSLTDTAEQYF.

V gene TRBV4-1 combines with J gene TRBJ2-3; the D gene is possibly TRBD1 (5 bases). This CDR3 region has 14 residues. V was trimmed by 4 bases and J by 0 bases, leaving 8 bases between them. In germline, CDR1 is MGHRA, CDR2 YSYEKL. The CDR3 sequence: CASSPTASTDTQYF. DNA for the CDR3: TGCGCCAGCAGCCCGACAGCTAGCACAGATACGCAGTATTTT.

The chain links TRBV2 to TRBJ1-4; D is ambiguous. The CDR3 spans 11 residues. Trimming cost V 8 bases and J 14 bases, with 15 bases left between them. CDR1 is SNHLY, CDR2 FYNNEI, per germline. The CDR3 spells CASSDGNRLFF. In DNA, the CDR3 is TGTGCCAGCTCTGACGGGAATAGGCTGTTTTTT.

V gene TRBV4-3 combines with J gene TRBJ1-2; TRBD1 aligns across 9 bases. V lost 0 bases, J lost 7 bases, and 15 bases stayed unmatched. The CDR3 is 18 residues long. Germline V gene lookup returns CDR1 LGHNA and CDR2 YSLEER. CDR3 bases: TGCGCCAGCAGCCAAGATACTCGAAACCGGGACAGGGTCTCTGGCTACACCTTC. Translation gives CASSQDTRNRDRVSGYTF.

This clone was picked up many times. This chain joins TRBV5-1 and TRBJ2-3; 8 bases align to TRBD1. This CDR3 comprises 15 residues. Losses at the gene ends were 0 bases for V and 4 bases for J; bases not matched to a gene: 4. In germline, CDR1 is SGHRS, CDR2 YFSETQ. The CDR3 sequence is CASSLDGQGPDTQYF. CDR3 DNA sequence: TGCGCCAGCAGCTTGGATGGACAGGGACCAGATACGCAGTATTTT.

The chain has TRBV10-3 and TRBJ1-4; D is ambiguous. CDR3 length: 12 amino acids. V lost 4 bases and J lost 7, with 7 bases in between. Looked up from germline, CDR1 is ENHRY and CDR2 is SYGVKD. In nucleotides, the CDR3 is TGTGCCATCAGTGTACGGGGTGAAAAACTGTTTTTT. Translated, it gives CAISVRGEKLFF.

This chain joins TRBV2 and TRBJ2-1, with a weak D call TRBD1 (5 bases). The germline gives CDR1 SNHLY, CDR2 FYNNEI. The CDR3 loop spans 13 amino acids. V gave up 4 bases and J gave up 9 bases, with 13 bases separating them. The CDR3 DNA reads as TGTGCCAGCAGTGCTCGCCAGGGAAGTGAGCAGTTCTTC. Translating gives CASSARQGSEQFF.

The chain couples TRBV2 to TRBJ1-2; D gene uncertain. From germline, CDR1 is SNHLY and CDR2 FYNNEI. This CDR3 region has 15 residues. V lost 3 bases and J lost 0, with 11 bases in between. CDR3 nucleotide sequence: TGTGCCAGCAGTGATCTGGCGGAACCTAACTATGGCTACACCTTC. Translating it yields CASSDLAEPNYGYTF.

The chain has TRBV5-4 and TRBJ2-7, with 11 bases matching TRBD2. Germline V gives CDR1 SGHNT, CDR2 YYREEE (reference sequence). This CDR3 is built from 14 residues. With V trimmed by 3 bases and J by 3 bases, 2 bases remained unmatched. CDR3 coding DNA: TGTGCCAGCAGCTCGGGGACTAGCGGCTACGAGCAGTACTTC. Its translation is CASSSGTSGYEQYF. Variable domain in full (rest from reference TRBV5-4 and TRBJ2-7): ETGVTQSPTHLIKTRGQQVTLRCSSQSGHNTVSWYQQALGQGPQFIFQYYREEENGRGNFPPRFSGLQFPNYSSELNVNALELDDSALYLCASSSGTSGYEQYFGPGTRLTVT.

The chain has TRBV6-4 and TRBJ2-1; 9 nucleotides line up with TRBD1. The CDR3 loop spans 15 amino acids. V lost 3 bases, J lost 13 bases, and 13 bases stayed unmatched. Looked up from germline, CDR1 is MRHNA and CDR2 is SNTAGT. CDR3 nucleotide sequence: TGTGCCAGCAGTGAGAACAGGGGGCGCGGGTTCAGACAGTTCTTC. Translated, it gives CASSENRGRGFRQFF.

This clone has only one observation. The rearrangement joins TRBV3-1 (or the pseudogene TRBV3-2) to TRBJ2-2; TRBD2 agrees at 7 bases. Unmatched junction bases numbered 4, after V lost 0 bases and J lost 0 bases. This CDR3 comprises 17 residues. CDR1 LGHDT and CDR2 YNNKEL come from the germline V gene (reference sequence). In DNA form, the CDR3 reads TGTGCCAGCAGCCAAGATTTGGCGGGGGCGAACACCGGGGAGCTGTTTTTT. Its translation: CASSQDLAGANTGELFF.

The chain carries TRBV5-4 and TRBJ2-7; D might be TRBD2 (5 bases). The CDR3 sequence is 15 residues long. Per the germline V gene, CDR1 is SGHNT and CDR2 is YYREEE (reference sequence). Trimming removed 2 bases from V and 1 base from J, with 13 bases in between. The CDR3 sequence is CASSFAGGPSYEQYF. The CDR3 DNA is TGTGCCAGCAGCTTCGCGGGTGGGCCTTCCTACGAGCAGTACTTC.